The 16 T cell receptor beta chains presented below share a single source sample, sequenced in a study of vaccination effects on CD4 cells after COVID-19. The antigens for these receptors are not known. Viral peptide pool expansion of antigen-specific CD4+ T cells preceded sequencing in the ViraFEST assay. The culture ran for nine to ten days, and then CD4+ T cells were isolated. Nucleocapsid antibodies were negative in the vaccine recipients, who had never had SARS-CoV-2 infection. Sequenced by immunoSEQ multiplex PCR; TCRdb stores in-frame clones only, minus some. The data contain about 63,000 clones, over 70% of them singletons. The sample here was CD4+ T cells from PBMCs cultured with HCoV-OC43 spike peptides, taken before COVID-19 vaccination. Subset given: HCoV-OC43 spike overlapping peptide pool stimulation. These receptors were collected from a human donor who received a COVID-19 vaccine.

This clone was seen a handful of times. The chain couples TRBV11-3 to TRBJ1-6; no clear D. There are 14 residues in the CDR3. With 1 base removed from V and 10 bases from J, the gap between germline ends came to 11 bases. CDR1 SGHNT and CDR2 YENEEA come from the germline V gene. CDR3 amino acids: CASSLGGFDSPLHF. CDR3 DNA sequence: TGTGCCAGCAGCTTAGGAGGGTTTGACTCACCCCTCCACTTT.

CDR3 amino acids: CASSPSMAKNIQYF. The CDR3, as DNA: TGTGCCAGCAGCCCTAGCATGGCCAAAAACATTCAGTACTTC. This chain joins TRBV28 and TRBJ2-4; perhaps TRBD2 as D (5 bases). The CDR3 extends over 14 amino acids. Germline V gives CDR1 MDHEN, CDR2 SYDVKM. V lost 6 bases and J 1 base, leaving 10 bases between the germline ends.

The chain has TRBV7-3 and TRBJ2-1; D call uncertain. This CDR3 comprises 14 residues. The V end lost 4 bases, the J end lost 10 bases, and 17 bases lay between the germline ends. In germline, CDR1 is SGHTA, CDR2 FQGTGA. The CDR3 DNA sequence: TGTGCCAGCAGCTCCGAAAATCTAGTGCGCGAGCAGTTCTTC. Translation: CASSSENLVREQFF.

CDR3 DNA: TGTGCCAGCAGAGAATTGGGGACTGAAGCTTTCTTT. Its translation is CASRELGTEAFF. The rearrangement uses TRBV28 and TRBJ1-1, with D hard to call. Germline loops: CDR1 MDHEN, CDR2 SYDVKM. V lost 6 bases, J lost 5 bases, and 10 bases lay in between. The CDR3 extends over 12 amino acids.

The chain combines TRBV9 with TRBJ2-2, with D possibly being TRBD1 (6 bases). The CDR3 contains 15 residues. Trimming took off 6 bases at V and 0 bases at J, with 12 bases between the two ends. Germline CDR1 reads SGDLS; CDR2 reads YYNGEE. The CDR3 DNA follows: TGTGCCAGCACCCCTGGGACAACGAACACCGGGGAGCTGTTTTTT. This sequence encodes CASTPGTTNTGELFF.

V and J are TRBV3-1 (or the pseudogene TRBV3-2) and TRBJ2-1, with no clear D. There are 15 residues in the CDR3. Trimming left V 1 base short and J 1 base short, with 8 bases between. Per the germline V gene, CDR1 is LGHDT and CDR2 is YNNKEL (reference sequence). The CDR3 region has the DNA TGTGCCAGCAGCCAAGCAGGCAGTTCCTACAATGAGCAGTTCTTC. This sequence encodes CASSQAGSSYNEQFF.

The CDR3 loop is CASSPTSNRQETQYF. The CDR3, as DNA: TGTGCCAGCAGCCCAACCTCTAATAGACAAGAGACCCAGTACTTC. The rearrangement uses TRBV7-3 and TRBJ2-5; D unresolved. Trimming removed 5 bases at V and 2 bases at J, with 15 bases between. Germline V gene lookup returns CDR1 SGHTA and CDR2 FQGTGA. The length of the CDR3 is 15 residues.

The chain couples TRBV7-3 to TRBJ2-1; 7 bases fit TRBD2. The CDR3 contains 14 residues. Germline V CDR1 and CDR2: SGHTA, FQGTGA. Trimming removed 2 bases from V and 10 bases from J; junction bases left unmatched: 8. CDR3 sequence: CASSLASASGEQFF. The CDR3 nucleotides are TGTGCCAGCAGCTTAGCGTCGGCTAGCGGCGAGCAGTTCTTC. Complete variable domain (other parts from reference TRBV7-3 and TRBJ2-1): GAGVSQTPSNKVTEKGKYVELRCDPISGHTALYWYRQSLGQGPEFLIYFQGTGAADDSGLPNDRFFAVRPEGSVSTLKIQRTERGDSAVYLCASSLASASGEQFFGPGTRLTVL.

The V and J genes are TRBV25-1 and TRBJ1-2; D not resolved. CDR1 is MGHDK, CDR2 SYGVNS, per germline. Deletions cut 6 bases from V and 4 bases from J, with 15 bases between. The CDR3 sequence is 14 residues long. The CDR3 nucleotides are TGTGCCAGCAGGGCCGCGTGGGAAGTCTATGGCTACACCTTC. Translation gives CASRAAWEVYGYTF.

On this clone: This CDR3 is also generated by other DNA sequences in the sample. The chain employs TRBV2 and TRBJ1-1, with 7 bases aligning to TRBD1. V gave up 8 bases and J gave up 5 bases; unmatched junction bases: 11. Germline V lookup: CDR1 SNHLY, CDR2 FYNNEI. The CDR3 has 14 residues. CDR3 bases: TGTGCCAGCTGCCGGGATAGGGGGCCTACTGAAGCTTTCTTT. This codes for CASCRDRGPTEAFF.

The rearrangement links TRBV20-1 to TRBJ1-1; no clear D. The V gene lost 6 bases and the J gene lost 1 base, with 3 bases spanning the gap. The CDR3 runs to 10 residues. Germline values: CDR1 DFQATT, CDR2 SNEGSKA (reference sequence). In DNA, the CDR3 is TGCAGTGCAAGGAACACTGAAGCTTTCTTT. Translation: CSARNTEAFF.

The chain is built from TRBV7-2 and TRBJ1-4, with D tentatively TRBD1 (6 bases). CDR1 and CDR2 (germline): SGHTA, FQGNSA. V was cut by 0 bases and J by 10 bases, with 12 bases left in between. CDR3 length: 14 amino acids. CDR3 nucleotides: TGTGCCAGCAGCTTAGCGGGGGCCCAGGGAAAACTGTTTTTT. Amino acid sequence: CASSLAGAQGKLFF.

CDR3 DNA: TGTGCCAGCACCCGGGACAGGGGGGAACATGAGCAGTTCTTC. It yields the protein CASTRDRGEHEQFF. The rearrangement links TRBV7-2 to TRBJ2-1; 11 bases align to TRBD1. The junction had 7 bases not matched to a gene; V was cut back by 7 bases and J by 8 bases. The CDR3 loop spans 14 amino acids. In germline, CDR1 is SGHTA, CDR2 FQGNSA.

The rearrangement joins TRBV6-1 to TRBJ2-7; D gene unclear. The CDR3 loop spans 14 amino acids. The V gene lost 2 bases and the J gene lost 3 bases, with 11 bases spanning the gap. CDR1 is MNHNS and CDR2 is SASEGT in the germline V gene. CDR3 region: CASSESHPGYEQYV. The CDR3 nucleotides read TGTGCCAGCAGTGAATCCCACCCCGGCTACGAGCAGTACGTC.

This sequence joins TRBV12-3 or TRBV12-4 and TRBJ1-5; the D is unclear. Trimming took 3 bases from V and 5 from J, leaving 5 bases between them. CDR3 length equals 12 residues. CDR3 sequence: CASSFWDQPQHF. In nucleotides, the CDR3 is TGTGCCAGCAGTTTTTGGGATCAGCCCCAGCATTTT.

This chain uses TRBV3-1 (or the pseudogene TRBV3-2) with TRBJ1-2; a weak D match, TRBD1 (6 bases). The CDR3 length is 14 residues. V gave up 0 bases and J gave up 4 bases, with 9 bases separating them. Per the germline V gene, CDR1 is LGHDT and CDR2 is YNNKEL (reference sequence). CDR3 coding DNA: TGTGCCAGCAGCCAAGACGGGGGGGCCTATGGCTACACCTTC. This translates into CASSQDGGAYGYTF.